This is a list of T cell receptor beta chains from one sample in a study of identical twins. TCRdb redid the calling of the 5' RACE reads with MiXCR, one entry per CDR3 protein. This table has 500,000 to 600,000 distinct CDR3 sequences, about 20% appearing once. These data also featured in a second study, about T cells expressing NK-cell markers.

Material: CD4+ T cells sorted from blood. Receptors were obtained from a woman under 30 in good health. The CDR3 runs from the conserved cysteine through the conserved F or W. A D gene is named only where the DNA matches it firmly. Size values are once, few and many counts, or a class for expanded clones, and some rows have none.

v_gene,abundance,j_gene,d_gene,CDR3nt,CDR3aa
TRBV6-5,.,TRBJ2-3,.,TGTGCCAGCAGTTACCGGGCAGTCACAGATACGCAGTATTTT,CASSYRAVTDTQYF
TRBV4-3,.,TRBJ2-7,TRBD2,TGCGCCAGCAGCCAAGTGGTACTAGCGGGAGAGCAGTACTTC,CASSQVVLAGEQYF
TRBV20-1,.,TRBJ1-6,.,TGCAGTGCTCGGAGGGTAGATTCACCCCTCCACTTT,CSARRVDSPLHF
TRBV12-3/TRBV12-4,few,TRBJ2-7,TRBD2,TGTGCCAGCAGTTACATAGCGGGAGGATTCGACGAGCAGTACTTC,CASSYIAGGFDEQYF
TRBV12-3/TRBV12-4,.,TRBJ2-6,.,TGTGCCAGCACCCGACGTGGGACGGACTACTCTGGGGCCAACGTCCTGACTTTC,CASTRRGTDYSGANVLTF
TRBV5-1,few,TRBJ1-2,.,TGCGCCAGCAGCTTGGGTTCAATATCGGGCTACACCTTC,CASSLGSISGYTF
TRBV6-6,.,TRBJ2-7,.,TGTGCCGCAGGGACGGACTCCTACGAGCAGTACTTC,CAAGTDSYEQYF
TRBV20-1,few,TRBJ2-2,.,TGCAGTGCCCCGTCGCAGGGTAGTAAATTGGACACCGGGGAGCTGTTTTTT,CSAPSQGSKLDTGELFF
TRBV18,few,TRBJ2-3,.,TGTGCCAGCTCACCCTCGATGGATACGCAGTATTTT,CASSPSMDTQYF
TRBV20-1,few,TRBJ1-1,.,TGCAGTGCTAGAAAACAGGGCGGAAACACTGAAGCTTTCTTT,CSARKQGGNTEAFF
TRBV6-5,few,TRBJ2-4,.,TGTGCCAGCAGTTTTGACAGTTTAGGGAACATTCAGTACTTC,CASSFDSLGNIQYF
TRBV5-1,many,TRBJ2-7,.,TGCGCCAGCAGCTCAGAGCGGATCTACGAGCAGTACTTC,CASSSERIYEQYF
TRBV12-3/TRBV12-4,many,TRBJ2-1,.,TGTGCCACCCTAATCCGGGGCAGGAGGAATGAGCAGTTCTTC,CATLIRGRRNEQFF
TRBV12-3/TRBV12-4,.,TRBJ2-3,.,TGTGCCAGCAGTAGGCTGCGGGTTACGCAGTATTTT,CASSRLRVTQYF
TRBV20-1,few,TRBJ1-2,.,TGCAGTGCTAGCCAAAGTACAGGGCGTCGGCACTATGGCTACACCTTC,CSASQSTGRRHYGYTF
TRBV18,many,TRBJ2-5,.,TGTGCTAGCAGCTTATCCCTACAAGAGACCCAGTACTTC,CASSLSLQETQYF
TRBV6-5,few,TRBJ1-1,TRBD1,TGTGCCAGCAGTTACTCTTCAAGGGGGCCCCTCGGCACTGAAGCTTTCTTT,CASSYSSRGPLGTEAFF
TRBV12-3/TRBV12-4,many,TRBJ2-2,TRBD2,TGTGCCAGCAGTCTAAGACTAGCGGGGTCCGGGGAGCTGTTTTTT,CASSLRLAGSGELFF
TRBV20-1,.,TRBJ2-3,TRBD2,TGCAGTGCTATGGACCTTCGGACTAGGGGTACAGATACGCAGTATTTT,CSAMDLRTRGTDTQYF
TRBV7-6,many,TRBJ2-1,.,TGTGCCAGCAGAATGACTACTCCTCTGGGGGGCCGAACAAATGAGCAGTTCTTC,CASRMTTPLGGRTNEQFF
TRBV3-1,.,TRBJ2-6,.,TGTGCCAGCAGCCCTACTTTTGGGGCCAACGTCCTGACTTTC,CASSPTFGANVLTF
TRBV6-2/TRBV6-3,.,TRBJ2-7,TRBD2,TGTGCCAGCACCCGGGCCCGGCTAGCGGGAGTACTCAACCCCTCCGAGCAGTACTTC,CASTRARLAGVLNPSEQYF
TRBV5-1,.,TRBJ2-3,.,TGCGCCAGCAGCGCGGAAGGAGATACGCAGTATTTT,CASSAEGDTQYF
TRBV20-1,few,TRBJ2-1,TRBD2,TGCAGTGCTATGAACCCGGGACTAGCGTTGTACAATGAGCAGTTCTTC,CSAMNPGLALYNEQFF
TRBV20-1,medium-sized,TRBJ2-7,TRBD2,TGCAGTGCTGCCTATAGCGGGGGACCGGGGGAGCAGTACTTC,CSAAYSGGPGEQYF
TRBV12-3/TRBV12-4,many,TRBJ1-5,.,TGTGCCAGCAGCCACAGGGATCAGCCCCAGCATTTT,CASSHRDQPQHF
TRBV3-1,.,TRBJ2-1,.,TGTGCCAGCAGCCAAAGGCCCAATGAGCAGTTCTTC,CASSQRPNEQFF
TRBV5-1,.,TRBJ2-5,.,TGCGCCAGCAGCTTGGCGATCACTAGTGGGGAGACCCAGTACTTC,CASSLAITSGETQYF
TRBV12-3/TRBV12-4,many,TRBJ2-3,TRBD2,TGTGCCAGCAGTCCACGGACTAGCGGGACCACCCGGACGCAGTATTTT,CASSPRTSGTTRTQYF
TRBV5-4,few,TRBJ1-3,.,TGTGCCAGCAGCTCGGGACGTGCAGGCCTCTCTGGAAACACCATATATTTT,CASSSGRAGLSGNTIYF
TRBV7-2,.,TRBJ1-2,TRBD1,TGTGCCAGCAGCTTAGGAGTTAGGACAGGGGGTTATGGCTACACCTTC,CASSLGVRTGGYGYTF
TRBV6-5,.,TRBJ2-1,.,TGTGCCAGCAGTTACTCGGGCGGGCATGCCTACAATGAGCAGTTCTTC,CASSYSGGHAYNEQFF
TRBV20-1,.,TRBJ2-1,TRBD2,TGCAGTGCCGCGGGGACTAGCGGAAAAGAGCAGTTCTTC,CSAAGTSGKEQFF
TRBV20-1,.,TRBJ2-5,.,TGCAGTGCTAGAGATGGGGGGCGTAAAGAGACCCAGTACTTC,CSARDGGRKETQYF
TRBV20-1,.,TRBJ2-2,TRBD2,TGCAGTGCTAGAGGTCCTAGCGGGGTGAAGAACACCGGGGAGCTGTTTTTT,CSARGPSGVKNTGELFF
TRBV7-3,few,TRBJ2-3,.,TGTGCCAGCAGCGGACCCGGAGCTACGCAGTATTTT,CASSGPGATQYF
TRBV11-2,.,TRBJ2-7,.,TGTGCCAGCCGCAGGGCGTGGGAGACCTACGAGCAGTACTTC,CASRRAWETYEQYF
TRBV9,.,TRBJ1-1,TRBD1,TGTGCCAGCAGCGCCGCCCCGGGACAGGTAGGTGAAGCTTTCTTT,CASSAAPGQVGEAFF
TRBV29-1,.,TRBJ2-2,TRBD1,TGCAGCGTCTTTAATACAGGGGGCAGCGGGGAGCTGTTTTTT,CSVFNTGGSGELFF
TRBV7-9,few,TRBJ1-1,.,TGTGCCAGCAGCTCCCGGGAAACTTTCTTT,CASSSRETFF
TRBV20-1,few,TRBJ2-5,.,TGCAGTGCTAGTGATCCCAACAGGGAGGCCCAGTACTTC,CSASDPNREAQYF
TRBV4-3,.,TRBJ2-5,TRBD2,TGCGCCAGCAGCCAAGTTGCCCTAGCGGGAGAAGAGACCCAGTACTTC,CASSQVALAGEETQYF
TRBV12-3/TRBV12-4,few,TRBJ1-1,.,TGTGCCAGCAGTTTGGGTGGAAAAGCTTTCTTT,CASSLGGKAFF
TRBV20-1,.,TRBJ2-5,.,TGCAGTGCCACTAGAGGGGCCCACGCTGAGACCCAGTACTTC,CSATRGAHAETQYF
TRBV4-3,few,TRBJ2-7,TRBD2,TGCGCCAGCAGCCAAGATCCAGCGGGGCCCTACGAGCAGTACTTC,CASSQDPAGPYEQYF
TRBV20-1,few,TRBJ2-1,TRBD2,TGCAGTGCTGGGGGGCAGCGGGAGGGTTACAATGAGCAGTTCTTC,CSAGGQREGYNEQFF
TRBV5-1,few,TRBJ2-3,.,TGCGCCAGCTCCCCCGGGACGCCGGCAGATACGCAGTATTTT,CASSPGTPADTQYF
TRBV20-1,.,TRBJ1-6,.,TGCAGTGCTAGCACGGATCCTAATTCACCCCTCCACTTT,CSASTDPNSPLHF
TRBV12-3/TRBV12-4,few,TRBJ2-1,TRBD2,TGTGCCAGCACCCTTAGCGGGAGGGCCGGAAATGAGCAGTTCTTC,CASTLSGRAGNEQFF
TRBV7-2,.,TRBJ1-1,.,TGTGCCAGCAGCTTAGAGGCGGGCACTGAAGCTTTCTTT,CASSLEAGTEAFF
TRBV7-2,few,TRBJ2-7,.,TGTGCCAGCAGCTTTGGGACGGGGTCTAAAGAGCAGTACTTC,CASSFGTGSKEQYF
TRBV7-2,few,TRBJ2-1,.,TGTGCCAGCAGCTTGATGGGGCTCGGTGAGCAGTTCTTC,CASSLMGLGEQFF